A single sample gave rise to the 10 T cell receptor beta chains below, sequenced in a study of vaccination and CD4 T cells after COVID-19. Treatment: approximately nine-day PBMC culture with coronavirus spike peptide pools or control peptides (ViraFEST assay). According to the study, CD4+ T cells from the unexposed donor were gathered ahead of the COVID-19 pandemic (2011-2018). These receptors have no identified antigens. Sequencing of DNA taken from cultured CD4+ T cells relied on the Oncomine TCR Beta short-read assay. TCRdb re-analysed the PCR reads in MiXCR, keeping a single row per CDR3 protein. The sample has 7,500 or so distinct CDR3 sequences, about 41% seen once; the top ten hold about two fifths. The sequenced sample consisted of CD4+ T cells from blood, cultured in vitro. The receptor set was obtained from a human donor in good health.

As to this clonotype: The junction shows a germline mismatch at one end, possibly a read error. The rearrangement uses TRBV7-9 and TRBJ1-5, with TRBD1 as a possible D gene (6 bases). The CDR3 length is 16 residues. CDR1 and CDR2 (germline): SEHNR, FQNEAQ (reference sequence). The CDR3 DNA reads TGTGCCAGCAGCCTAGCCAGGGGTCTCGAAAATCAGCCCCAGCATTTT. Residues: CASSLARGLENQPQHF.

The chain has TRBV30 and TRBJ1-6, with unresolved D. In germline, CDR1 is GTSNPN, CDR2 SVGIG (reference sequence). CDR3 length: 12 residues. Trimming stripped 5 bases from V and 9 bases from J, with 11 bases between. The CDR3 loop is CAWSGTTSPLHF. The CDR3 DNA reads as TGTGCCTGGTCCGGCACTACTTCACCCCTCCACTTT.

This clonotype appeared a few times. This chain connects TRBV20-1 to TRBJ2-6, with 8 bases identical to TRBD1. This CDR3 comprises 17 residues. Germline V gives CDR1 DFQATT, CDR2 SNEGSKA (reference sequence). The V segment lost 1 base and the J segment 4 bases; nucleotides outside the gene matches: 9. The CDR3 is CSARVLQGAMGANVLTF. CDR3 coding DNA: TGCAGTGCTAGAGTCCTGCAGGGGGCGATGGGGGCCAACGTCCTGACTTTC.

In DNA form, the CDR3 reads TGTGCCTGGAGTCCAACGGACGGCGAAGCTTTCTTT. Its protein is CAWSPTDGEAFF. The chain combines TRBV30 with TRBJ1-1; no firm D call. V was shortened by 2 bases and J by 8 bases, with 12 bases between the two germline ends. Per the germline V gene, CDR1 is GTSNPN and CDR2 is SVGIG (reference sequence). The CDR3 spans 12 residues.

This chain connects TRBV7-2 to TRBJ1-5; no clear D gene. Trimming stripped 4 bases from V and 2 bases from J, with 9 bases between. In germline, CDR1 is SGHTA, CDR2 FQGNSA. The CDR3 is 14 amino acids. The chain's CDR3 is CASSSDGRNQPQHF. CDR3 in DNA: TGTGCCAGCAGCTCGGACGGACGCAATCAGCCCCAGCATTTT. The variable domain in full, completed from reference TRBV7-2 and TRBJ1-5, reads GAGVSQSPSNKVTEKGKDVELRCDPISGHTALYWYRQSLGQGLEFLIYFQGNSAPDKSGLPSDRFSAERTGGSVSTLTIQRTQQEDSAVYLCASSSDGRNQPQHFGDGTRLSIL.

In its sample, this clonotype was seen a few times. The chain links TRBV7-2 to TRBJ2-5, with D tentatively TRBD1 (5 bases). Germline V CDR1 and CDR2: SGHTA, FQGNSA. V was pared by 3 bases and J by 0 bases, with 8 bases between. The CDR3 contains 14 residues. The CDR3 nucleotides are TGTGCCAGCAGCTTGACAGAGTACCAAGAGACCCAGTACTTC. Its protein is CASSLTEYQETQYF. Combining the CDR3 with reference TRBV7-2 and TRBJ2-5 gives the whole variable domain GAGVSQSPSNKVTEKGKDVELRCDPISGHTALYWYRQSLGQGLEFLIYFQGNSAPDKSGLPSDRFSAERTGGSVSTLTIQRTQQEDSAVYLCASSLTEYQETQYFGPGTRLLVL.

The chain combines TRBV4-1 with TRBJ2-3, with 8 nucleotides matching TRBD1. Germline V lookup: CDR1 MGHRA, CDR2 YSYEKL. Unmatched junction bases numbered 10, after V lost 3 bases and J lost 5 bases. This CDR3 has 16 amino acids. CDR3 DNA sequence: TGCGCCAGCAGCCAGGCCCTCAGGGGGCGGGGAGATACGCAGTATTTT. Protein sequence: CASSQALRGRGDTQYF.

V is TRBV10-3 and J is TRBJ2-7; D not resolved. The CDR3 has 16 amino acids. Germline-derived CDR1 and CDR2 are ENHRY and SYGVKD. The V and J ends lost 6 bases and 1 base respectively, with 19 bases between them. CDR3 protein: CAISALDSLLSYEQYF. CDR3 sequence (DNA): TGTGCCATCAGCGCGCTAGACTCGTTACTTTCCTACGAGCAGTACTTC.

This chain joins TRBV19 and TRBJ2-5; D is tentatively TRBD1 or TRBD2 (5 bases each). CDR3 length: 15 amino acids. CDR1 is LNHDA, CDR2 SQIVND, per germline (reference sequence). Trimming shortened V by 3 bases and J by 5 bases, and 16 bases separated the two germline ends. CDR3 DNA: TGTGCCAGTAGTATTCCGGGGACCAACTCGGAGACCCAGTACTTC. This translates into CASSIPGTNSETQYF.

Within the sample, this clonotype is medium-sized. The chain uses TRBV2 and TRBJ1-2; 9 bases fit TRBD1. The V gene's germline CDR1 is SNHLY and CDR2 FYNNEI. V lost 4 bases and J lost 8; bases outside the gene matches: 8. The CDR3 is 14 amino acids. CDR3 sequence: CASSVEVGTGGYTF. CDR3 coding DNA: TGTGCCAGCAGTGTTGAGGTGGGGACAGGGGGCTACACCTTC.